The 11 T cell receptor beta chains below were found in one sample sequenced in a study of beta chain features in type 1 diabetes. Notes on the study in general: Type 1 diabetes patients showed a moderate but significant shortening of TCRB CDR3s in all four CD4+ subsets.

The sequenced template was cDNA made from the entire isolated RNA. The table came from immunoSEQ multiplex PCR; TCRdb's copy has only in-frame clones and leaves some out. The table has 250,000 to 350,000 clones, roughly an eighth seen once. No cognate antigen is known for these TCRs. Sequencing was done on a sample of naive CD4+ T cells from blood. The receptors come from a man in his thirties or forties with type 1 diabetes.

This clone was recorded a few times. CDR3 residues: CSATAYEQYF. DNA of the CDR3: TGCAGTGCTACAGCCTACGAGCAGTACTTC. This chain links TRBV20-1 with TRBJ2-7; the D is unclear. Trimming left V 4 bases short and J 2 bases short, with 3 bases between. This CDR3 region has 10 residues. Germline loops: CDR1 DFQATT, CDR2 SNEGSKA (reference sequence).

The chain uses TRBV2 and TRBJ2-7, with TRBD2 matching 7 bases. This CDR3 spans 12 amino acids. Germline V gene sequence: CDR1 SNHLY, CDR2 FYNNEI. Trimming took 8 bases from V and 5 from J; bases not matched to a gene: 6. This chain's CDR3 is CASGGDGNEQYF. In nucleotides, the CDR3 is TGTGCCAGCGGGGGGGACGGTAACGAGCAGTACTTC. The full variable domain, rest sourced from reference TRBV2 and TRBJ2-7, is EPEVTQTPSHQVTQMGQEVILRCVPISNHLYFYWYRQILGQKVEFLVSFYNNEISEKSEIFDDQFSVERPDGSNFTLKIRSTKLEDSAMYFCASGGDGNEQYFGPGTRLTVT.

The J gene is TRBJ2-3, the V gene TRBV7-2; D remains ambiguous. Per the germline V gene, CDR1 is SGHTA and CDR2 is FQGNSA. The CDR3 is 14 amino acids. The ends were cut back, 5 bases at V and 3 bases at J, with 12 bases in the middle. CDR3 nucleotide sequence: TGTGCCAGCAGCCGCCGCGTGAGTACAGATACGCAGTATTTT. This gives the protein CASSRRVSTDTQYF.

Remarks on this clone: The sample holds other DNA sequences that translate to the same CDR3. The chain couples TRBV30 to TRBJ1-5; the D is unclear. V lost 1 base, J lost 3 bases, and 7 bases lay in between. CDR1 is GTSNPN, CDR2 SVGIG, per germline (reference sequence). This CDR3 contains 13 residues. In DNA, the CDR3 is TGTGCCTGGAGTGGAGGGCTCAATCAGCCCCAGCATTTT. Its protein is CAWSGGLNQPQHF.

This chain links TRBV5-1 with TRBJ2-7, with D perhaps TRBD1 (6 bases). The CDR3 extends over 13 amino acids. Germline loops: CDR1 SGHRS, CDR2 YFSETQ. V dropped 4 bases and J dropped 2 bases, with 10 bases sitting between them. CDR3 coding DNA: TGCGCCAGCAGCCCCACAGGGACCTACGAGCAGTACTTC. Translating it yields CASSPTGTYEQYF.

The chain's CDR3 is CASSLAASGNSYEQYF. The CDR3 DNA is TGTGCCAGCAGTTTGGCTGCTAGCGGGAACTCCTACGAGCAGTACTTC. The V and J genes are TRBV28 and TRBJ2-7; 9 bases map to TRBD2. The CDR3 covers 16 residues. J gave up 0 bases and V 3 bases, and 6 bases lay outside the gene matches. CDR1 and CDR2 (germline): MDHEN, SYDVKM.

V and J are TRBV6-6 and TRBJ2-1; the match to TRBD1 covers 7 bases. V gave up 7 bases and J gave up 6 bases; unmatched junction bases: 3. Germline V gene data show CDR1 as MNHNY and CDR2 as SVGAGI (reference sequence). This CDR3 contains 12 residues. CDR3 bases: TGTGCCAGCAATGGGGACAGCAATGAGCAGTTCTTC. Residues: CASNGDSNEQFF.

This clone occurred a few times. The rearrangement uses TRBV7-3 and TRBJ1-1, with D hard to call. This CDR3 region has 13 residues. Trimming stripped 2 bases from V and 0 bases from J, with 4 bases between. Germline CDR1 and CDR2: SGHTA and FQGTGA. CDR3 sequence: CASSLGMNTEAFF. For the CDR3, the DNA is TGTGCCAGCAGCTTAGGCATGAACACTGAAGCTTTCTTT.

This clone turned up a few times. The chain links TRBV29-1 to TRBJ1-2; D gene unclear. The CDR3 runs to 13 residues. V was shortened by 4 bases and J by 8 bases, with 17 bases between the two germline ends. Germline V lookup: CDR1 SQVTM, CDR2 ANQGSEA. The CDR3 region has the DNA TGCAGCGTTGCTTTCGCAGACTTAAGGGGCTACACCTTC. Residues: CSVAFADLRGYTF.

This clone was seen only a few times. The J gene is TRBJ2-5, the V gene TRBV6-6, with D tentatively TRBD2 (7 bases). The ends were cut back, 8 bases at V and 6 bases at J, with 25 bases in the middle. This CDR3 has 16 residues. Per germline, CDR1 MNHNY and CDR2 SVGAGI (reference sequence). CDR3 sequence reads: CASSQGGAGLSKTQYF. The CDR3 DNA reads TGTGCCAGCTCACAAGGGGGGGCCGGATTGTCGAAGACCCAGTACTTC.

V is TRBV11-2 and J is TRBJ2-1; 13 bases match TRBD2. Germline CDR1 reads SGHAT; CDR2 reads FQNNGV. This CDR3 comprises 18 residues. V lost 5 bases, J lost 7 bases, and 14 bases stayed unmatched. The CDR3 nucleotides read TGTGCCAGCAGCGAAGCCCCCGGACTAGCGGGAGCAAGGAATGAGCAGTTCTTC. Translating gives CASSEAPGLAGARNEQFF.